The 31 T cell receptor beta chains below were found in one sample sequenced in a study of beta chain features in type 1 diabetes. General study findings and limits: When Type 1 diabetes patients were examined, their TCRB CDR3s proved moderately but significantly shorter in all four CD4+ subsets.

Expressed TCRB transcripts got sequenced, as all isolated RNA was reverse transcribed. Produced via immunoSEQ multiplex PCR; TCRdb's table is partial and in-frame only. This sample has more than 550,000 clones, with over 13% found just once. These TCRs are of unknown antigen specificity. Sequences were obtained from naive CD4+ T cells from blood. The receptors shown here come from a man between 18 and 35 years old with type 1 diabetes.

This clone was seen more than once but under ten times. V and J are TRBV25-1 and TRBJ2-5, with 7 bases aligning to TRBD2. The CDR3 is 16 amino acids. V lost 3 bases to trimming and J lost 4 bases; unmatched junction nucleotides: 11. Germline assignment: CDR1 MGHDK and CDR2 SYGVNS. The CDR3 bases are TGTGCCAGCAGTGATCCCCGGCGGGGGATCGGAGAGACCCAGTACTTC. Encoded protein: CASSDPRRGIGETQYF.

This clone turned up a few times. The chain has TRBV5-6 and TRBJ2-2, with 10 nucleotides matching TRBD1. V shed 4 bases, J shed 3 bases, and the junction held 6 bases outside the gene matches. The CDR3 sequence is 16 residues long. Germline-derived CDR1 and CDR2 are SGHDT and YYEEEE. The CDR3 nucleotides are TGTGCCAGCAGCCCCGACAGGGGGCTTTACACCGGGGAGCTGTTTTTT. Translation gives CASSPDRGLYTGELFF.

Here the CDR3 reads CASSGPKREWDTGELFF. The CDR3 nucleotides read TGTGCCAGCAGTGGCCCTAAGCGGGAGTGGGACACCGGGGAGCTGTTTTTT. The rearrangement joins TRBV6-1 to TRBJ2-2, with 8 nucleotides matching TRBD2. CDR3 size: 17 residues. The V gene end was trimmed by 4 bases and the J gene end by 3 bases; junction bases not matched to a gene: 10. Germline values: CDR1 MNHNS, CDR2 SASEGT.

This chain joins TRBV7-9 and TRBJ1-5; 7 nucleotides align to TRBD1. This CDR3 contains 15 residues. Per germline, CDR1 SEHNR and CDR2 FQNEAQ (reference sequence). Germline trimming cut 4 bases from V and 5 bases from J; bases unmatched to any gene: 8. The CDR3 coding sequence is TGTGCCAGCAGCTCTATGACAGGGCAGGATCAGCCCCAGCATTTT. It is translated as CASSSMTGQDQPQHF.

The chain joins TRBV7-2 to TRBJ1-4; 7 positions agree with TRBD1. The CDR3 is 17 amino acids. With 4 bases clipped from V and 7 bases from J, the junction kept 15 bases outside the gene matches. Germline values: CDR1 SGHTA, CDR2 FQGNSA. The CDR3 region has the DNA TGTGCCAGCAGCTCACCGGGACAGAGTTTGGGGAGTGAAAAACTGTTTTTT. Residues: CASSSPGQSLGSEKLFF.

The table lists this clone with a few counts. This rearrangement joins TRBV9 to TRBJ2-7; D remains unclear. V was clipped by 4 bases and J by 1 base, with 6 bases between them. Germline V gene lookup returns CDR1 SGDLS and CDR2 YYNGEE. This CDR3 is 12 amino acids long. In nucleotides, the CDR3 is TGTGCCAGCAGCACTCTGTCCTACGAGCAGTACTTC. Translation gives CASSTLSYEQYF.

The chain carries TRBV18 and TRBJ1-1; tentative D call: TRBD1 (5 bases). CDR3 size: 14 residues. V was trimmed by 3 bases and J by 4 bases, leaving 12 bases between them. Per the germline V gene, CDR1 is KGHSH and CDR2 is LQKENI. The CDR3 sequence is CASSPLAGPTEAFF. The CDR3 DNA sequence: TGTGCCAGCTCACCTCTCGCGGGGCCCACTGAAGCTTTCTTT.

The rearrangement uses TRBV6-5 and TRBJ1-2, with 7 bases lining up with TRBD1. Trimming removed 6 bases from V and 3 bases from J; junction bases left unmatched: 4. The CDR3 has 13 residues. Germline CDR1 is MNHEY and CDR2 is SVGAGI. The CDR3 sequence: CASRLDRYYGYTF. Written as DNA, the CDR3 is TGTGCCAGCAGGTTGGACAGGTACTATGGCTACACCTTC.

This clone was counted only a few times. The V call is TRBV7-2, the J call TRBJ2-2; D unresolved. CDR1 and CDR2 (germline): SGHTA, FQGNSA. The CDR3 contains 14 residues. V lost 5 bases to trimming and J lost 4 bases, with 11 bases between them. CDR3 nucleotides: TGTGCCAGCAGCGCATCCCTTCCCACCGGGGAGCTGTTTTTT. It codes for CASSASLPTGELFF. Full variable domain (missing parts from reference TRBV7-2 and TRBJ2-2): GAGVSQSPSNKVTEKGKDVELRCDPISGHTALYWYRQSLGQGLEFLIYFQGNSAPDKSGLPSDRFSAERTGGSVSTLTIQRTQQEDSAVYLCASSASLPTGELFFGEGSRLTVL.

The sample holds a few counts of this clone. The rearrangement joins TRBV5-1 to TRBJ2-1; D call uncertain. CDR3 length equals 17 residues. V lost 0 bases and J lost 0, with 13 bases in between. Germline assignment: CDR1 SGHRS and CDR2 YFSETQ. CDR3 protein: CASSLVSPPTSYNEQFF. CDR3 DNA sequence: TGCGCCAGCAGCTTGGTGTCTCCGCCGACCTCCTACAATGAGCAGTTCTTC.

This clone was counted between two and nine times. This CDR3 reads CAWSNPPGGAFF. The DNA of the CDR3 is TGTGCCTGGAGTAACCCCCCGGGGGGAGCTTTCTTT. This chain uses TRBV30 with TRBJ1-1, with a weak D call TRBD1 (5 bases). V was cut by 2 bases and J by 10 bases, with 14 bases left in between. CDR1 GTSNPN and CDR2 SVGIG come from the germline V gene (reference sequence). The CDR3 loop spans 12 amino acids.

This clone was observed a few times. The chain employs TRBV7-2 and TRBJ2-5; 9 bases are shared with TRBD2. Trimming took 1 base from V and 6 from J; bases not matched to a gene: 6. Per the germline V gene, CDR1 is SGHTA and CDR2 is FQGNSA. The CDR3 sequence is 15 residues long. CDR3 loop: CASSLGRGGPKTQYF. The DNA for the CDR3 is TGTGCCAGCAGCTTAGGGCGGGGGGGCCCGAAGACCCAGTACTTC. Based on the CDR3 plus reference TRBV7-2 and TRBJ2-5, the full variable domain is GAGVSQSPSNKVTEKGKDVELRCDPISGHTALYWYRQSLGQGLEFLIYFQGNSAPDKSGLPSDRFSAERTGGSVSTLTIQRTQQEDSAVYLCASSLGRGGPKTQYFGPGTRLLVL.

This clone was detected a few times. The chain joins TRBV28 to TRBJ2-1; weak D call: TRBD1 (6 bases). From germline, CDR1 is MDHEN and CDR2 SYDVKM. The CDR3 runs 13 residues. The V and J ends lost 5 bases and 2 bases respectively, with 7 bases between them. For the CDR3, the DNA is TGTGCCAGCAGTCCAGGGGCCTACAATGAGCAGTTCTTC. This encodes CASSPGAYNEQFF.

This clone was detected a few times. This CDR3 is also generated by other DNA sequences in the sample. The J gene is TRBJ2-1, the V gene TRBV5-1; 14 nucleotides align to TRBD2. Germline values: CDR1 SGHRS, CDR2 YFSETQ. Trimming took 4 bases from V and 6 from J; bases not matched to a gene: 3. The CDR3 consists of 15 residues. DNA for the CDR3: TGCGCCAGCAGCCCGGGGACTAGCGGGAGCAATGAGCAGTTCTTC. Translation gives CASSPGTSGSNEQFF.

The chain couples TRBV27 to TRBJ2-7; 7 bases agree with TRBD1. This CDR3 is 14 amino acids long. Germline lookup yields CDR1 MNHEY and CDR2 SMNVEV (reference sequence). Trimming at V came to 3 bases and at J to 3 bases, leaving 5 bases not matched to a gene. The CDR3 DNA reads TGTGCCAGCAGTTTCCTCGGGACAGACTACGAGCAGTACTTC. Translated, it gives CASSFLGTDYEQYF.

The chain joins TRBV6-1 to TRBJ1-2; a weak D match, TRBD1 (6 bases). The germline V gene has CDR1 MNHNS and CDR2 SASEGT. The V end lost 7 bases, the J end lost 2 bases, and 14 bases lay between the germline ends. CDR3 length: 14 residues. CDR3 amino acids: CASNLDRYNYGYTF. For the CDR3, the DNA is TGTGCCAGCAACCTTGACAGGTACAACTATGGCTACACCTTC.

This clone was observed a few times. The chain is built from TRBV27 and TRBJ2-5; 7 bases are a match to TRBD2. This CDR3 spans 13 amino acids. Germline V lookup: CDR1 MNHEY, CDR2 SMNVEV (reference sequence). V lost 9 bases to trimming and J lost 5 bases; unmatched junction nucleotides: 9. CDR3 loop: CASGLGRVETQYF. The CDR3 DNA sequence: TGTGCCAGTGGACTAGGGAGGGTCGAGACCCAGTACTTC.

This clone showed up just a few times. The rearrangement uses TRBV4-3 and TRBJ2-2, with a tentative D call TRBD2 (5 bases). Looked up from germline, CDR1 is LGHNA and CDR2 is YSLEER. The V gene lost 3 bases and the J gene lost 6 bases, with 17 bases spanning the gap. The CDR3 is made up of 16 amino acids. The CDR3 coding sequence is TGCGCCAGCAGCCATCGGCTCACAAGCGGATCCGGGGAGCTGTTTTTT. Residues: CASSHRLTSGSGELFF.

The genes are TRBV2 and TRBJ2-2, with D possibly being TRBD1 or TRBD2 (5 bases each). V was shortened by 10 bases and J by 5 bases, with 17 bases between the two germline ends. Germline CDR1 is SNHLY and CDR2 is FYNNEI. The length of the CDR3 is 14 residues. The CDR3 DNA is TGTGCCATCATACCGGGGCTCGGGACCGGGGAGCTGTTTTTT. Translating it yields CAIIPGLGTGELFF.

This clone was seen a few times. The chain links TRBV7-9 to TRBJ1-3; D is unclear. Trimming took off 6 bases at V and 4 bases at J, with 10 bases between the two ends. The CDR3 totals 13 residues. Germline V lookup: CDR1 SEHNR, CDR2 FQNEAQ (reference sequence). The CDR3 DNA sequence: TGTGCCAGCAGAGAATTACTCGGAAACACCATATATTTT. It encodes CASRELLGNTIYF.

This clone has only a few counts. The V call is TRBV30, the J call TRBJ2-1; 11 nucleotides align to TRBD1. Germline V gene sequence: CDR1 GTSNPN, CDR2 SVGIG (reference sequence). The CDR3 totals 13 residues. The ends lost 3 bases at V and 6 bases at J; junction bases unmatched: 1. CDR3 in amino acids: CAWRGTGGNEQFF. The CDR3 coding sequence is TGTGCCTGGAGGGGGACAGGGGGCAATGAGCAGTTCTTC. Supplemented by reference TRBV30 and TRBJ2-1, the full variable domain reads SQTIHQWPATLVQPVGSPLSLECTVEGTSNPNLYWYRQAAGRGLQLLFYSVGIGQISSEVPQNLSASRPQDRQFILSSKKLLLSDSGFYLCAWRGTGGNEQFFGPGTRLTVL.

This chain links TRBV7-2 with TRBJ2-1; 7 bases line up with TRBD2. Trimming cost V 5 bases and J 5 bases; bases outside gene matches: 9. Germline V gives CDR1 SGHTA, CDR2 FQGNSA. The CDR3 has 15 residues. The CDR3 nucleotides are TGTGCCAGCAGCACCGATGGGAGGGTCAACAATGAGCAGTTCTTC. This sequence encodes CASSTDGRVNNEQFF.

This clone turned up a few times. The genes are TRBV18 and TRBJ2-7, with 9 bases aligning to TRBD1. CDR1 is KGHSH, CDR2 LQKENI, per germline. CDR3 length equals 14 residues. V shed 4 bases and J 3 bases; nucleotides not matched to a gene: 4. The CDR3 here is CASSLGQGFYEQYF. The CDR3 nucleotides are TGTGCCAGCTCACTTGGACAGGGGTTCTACGAGCAGTACTTC.

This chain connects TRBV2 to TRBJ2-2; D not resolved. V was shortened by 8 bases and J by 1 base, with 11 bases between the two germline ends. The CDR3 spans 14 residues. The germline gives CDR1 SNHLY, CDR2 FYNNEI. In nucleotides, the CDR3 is TGTGCCAGCGCGTGGGCAGAGAACACCGGGGAGCTGTTTTTT. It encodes CASAWAENTGELFF.

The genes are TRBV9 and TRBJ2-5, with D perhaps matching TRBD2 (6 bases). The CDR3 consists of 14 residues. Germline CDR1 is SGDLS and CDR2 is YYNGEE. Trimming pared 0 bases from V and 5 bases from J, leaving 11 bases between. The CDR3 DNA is TGTGCCAGCAGCGTAGCTTCGGGGGATGAGACCCAGTACTTC. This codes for CASSVASGDETQYF.

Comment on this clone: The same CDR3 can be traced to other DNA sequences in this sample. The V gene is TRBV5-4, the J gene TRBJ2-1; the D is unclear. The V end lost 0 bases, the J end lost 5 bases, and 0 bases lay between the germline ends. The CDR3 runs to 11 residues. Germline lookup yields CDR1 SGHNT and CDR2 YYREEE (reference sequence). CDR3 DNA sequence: TGTGCCAGCAGCTTGGACAATGAGCAGTTCTTC. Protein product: CASSLDNEQFF.

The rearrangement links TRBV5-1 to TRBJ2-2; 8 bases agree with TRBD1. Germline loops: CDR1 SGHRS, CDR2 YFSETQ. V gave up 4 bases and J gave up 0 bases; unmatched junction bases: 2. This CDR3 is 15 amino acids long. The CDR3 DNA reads TGCGCCAGCAGCCCGGACAGGGCGAACACCGGGGAGCTGTTTTTT. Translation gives CASSPDRANTGELFF.

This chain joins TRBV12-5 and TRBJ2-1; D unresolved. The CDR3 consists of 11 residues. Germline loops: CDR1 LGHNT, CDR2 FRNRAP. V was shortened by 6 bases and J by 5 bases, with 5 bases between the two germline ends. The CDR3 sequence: CASGLDNEQFF. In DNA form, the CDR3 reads TGTGCTAGTGGCCTAGACAATGAGCAGTTCTTC.

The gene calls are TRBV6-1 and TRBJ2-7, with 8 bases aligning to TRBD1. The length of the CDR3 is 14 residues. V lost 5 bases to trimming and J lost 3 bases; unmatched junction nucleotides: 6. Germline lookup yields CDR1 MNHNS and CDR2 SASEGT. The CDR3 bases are TGTGCCAGCAGTACGGACAGGGCTCTCTACGAGCAGTACTTC. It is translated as CASSTDRALYEQYF.

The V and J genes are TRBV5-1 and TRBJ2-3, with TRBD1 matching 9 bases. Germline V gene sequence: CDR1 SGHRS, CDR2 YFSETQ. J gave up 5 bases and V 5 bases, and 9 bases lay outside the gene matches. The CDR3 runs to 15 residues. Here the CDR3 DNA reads TGCGCCAGCAGTCTGGGACAGGGAGTCGGAGATACGCAGTATTTT. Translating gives CASSLGQGVGDTQYF.

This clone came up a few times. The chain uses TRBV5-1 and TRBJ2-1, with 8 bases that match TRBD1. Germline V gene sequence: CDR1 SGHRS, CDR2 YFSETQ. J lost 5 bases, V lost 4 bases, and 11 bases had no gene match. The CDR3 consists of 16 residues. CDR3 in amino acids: CASSRGGGQGDNEQFF. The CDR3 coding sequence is TGCGCCAGCAGCCGGGGCGGAGGACAGGGAGACAATGAGCAGTTCTTC.